Each of the 29 T cell receptor beta chains below was sequenced from the same sample in a study of T cells in Graves' hyperthyroidism and ophthalmopathy. What was amplified from RNA transcripts were TCR beta CDR3 regions. Carried out on the TCR CDR3, a first-round RT-PCR used the HTBI primer set. TCRdb re-derived calls from the multiplex PCR reads in MiXCR, one entry per CDR3 protein. Of more than 500,000 distinct CDR3 sequences listed, roughly 15% are singletons. The specimen was blood. All receptors come from a woman aged 40 to 50 with Graves' hyperthyroidism.

V and J are TRBV20-1 and TRBJ2-1; TRBD2 matches at 12 bases. The CDR3 totals 16 residues. V dropped 2 bases and J dropped 7; count of bases not matched to a gene: 9. Per germline, CDR1 DFQATT and CDR2 SNEGSKA (reference sequence). CDR3 loop: CSARPATSGSKNEQFF. Written as DNA, the CDR3 is TGCAGTGCTAGACCAGCGACTAGCGGGAGTAAGAATGAGCAGTTCTTC.

At least ten counts were recorded for this clonotype. The chain links TRBV28 to TRBJ2-2, with a weak D call TRBD1 (5 bases). Germline V gene sequence: CDR1 MDHEN, CDR2 SYDVKM. The V and J ends lost 3 bases and 5 bases respectively, with 13 bases between them. The CDR3 loop spans 15 amino acids. CDR3 loop: CASSFVGAQTGELFF. DNA of the CDR3: TGTGCCAGCAGTTTTGTAGGGGCGCAGACCGGGGAGCTGTTTTTT. Filled out from reference TRBV28 and TRBJ2-2, the complete variable domain reads DVKVTQSSRYLVKRTGEKVFLECVQDMDHENMFWYRQDPGLGLRLIYFSYDVKMKEKGDIPEGYSVSREKKERFSLILESASTNQTSMYLCASSFVGAQTGELFFGEGSRLTVL.

This clonotype was recorded many times. The V call is TRBV3-1, the J call TRBJ1-1, with TRBD1 matching 9 bases. V lost 2 bases, J lost 1 base, and 8 bases stayed unmatched. Per germline, CDR1 LGHDT and CDR2 YNNKEL (reference sequence). There are 17 residues in the CDR3. Here the CDR3 reads CASSQKRTGDWNTEAFF. In DNA, the CDR3 is TGTGCCAGCAGCCAAAAGAGGACAGGGGACTGGAACACTGAAGCTTTCTTT.

This clonotype was detected many times. The rearrangement uses TRBV6-1 and TRBJ2-7, with D uncertain. Per the germline V gene, CDR1 is MNHNS and CDR2 is SASEGT. V gave up 6 bases and J gave up 2 bases, with 14 bases separating them. The CDR3 loop spans 14 amino acids. CDR3 coding DNA: TGTGCCAGCAGCTCCGGGCAGACCGCCTACGAGCAGTACTTC. This translates into CASSSGQTAYEQYF.

The chain joins TRBV20-1 to TRBJ1-2; D is perhaps TRBD1 (5 bases). The CDR3 spans 14 residues. Germline V gene data show CDR1 as DFQATT and CDR2 as SNEGSKA (reference sequence). Between the trimmed V and J ends, which lost 4 bases and 8 bases, there was a span of 20 bases. Written as DNA, the CDR3 is TGCAGTGCTAAAAGTGAGGTGCCAGGGAGCGGCTACACCTTC. As protein: CSAKSEVPGSGYTF.

J is TRBJ1-2 and V is TRBV3-1; unclear D gene. The CDR3 runs to 12 residues. Germline CDR1 is LGHDT and CDR2 is YNNKEL (reference sequence). Trimming took 6 bases from V and 6 from J, leaving 11 bases between them. The CDR3 sequence is CASSHVSHGYTF. The CDR3, as DNA: TGTGCCAGCAGTCACGTATCCCATGGCTACACCTTC.

This clonotype has only a few counts. This chain's CDR3 is CASSYGTGPEKLFF. The CDR3 nucleotides read TGTGCCAGCAGTTACGGGACAGGGCCTGAAAAACTGTTTTTT. The gene calls are TRBV6-5 and TRBJ1-4, with TRBD1 identical over 9 bases. This CDR3 has 14 residues. V was pared by 2 bases and J by 7 bases, with 2 bases of the junction left unmatched. The germline V gene has CDR1 MNHEY and CDR2 SVGAGI.

The chain combines TRBV12-3 or TRBV12-4 with TRBJ2-2; 11 bases fit TRBD2. J gave up 6 bases and V 6 bases, and 6 bases lay outside the gene matches. This CDR3 contains 15 residues. CDR3 DNA sequence: TGTGCCAGCAGCATAGCGGGAGGGCCGGCCGGGGAGCTGTTTTTT. It codes for CASSIAGGPAGELFF.

This clonotype was observed a few times. CDR3 region: CACHSGAGLAPSASYEQYF. As DNA, the CDR3 is TGTGCCTGTCATTCTGGGGCGGGACTAGCCCCATCAGCCTCCTACGAGCAGTACTTC. The chain carries TRBV30 and TRBJ2-7, with TRBD2 matching over 9 bases. From germline, CDR1 is GTSNPN and CDR2 SVGIG (reference sequence). The ends lost 6 bases at V and 0 bases at J; junction bases unmatched: 21. The CDR3 length is 19 residues. Filled out from reference TRBV30 and TRBJ2-7, the complete variable domain reads SQTIHQWPATLVQPVGSPLSLECTVEGTSNPNLYWYRQAAGRGLQLLFYSVGIGQISSEVPQNLSASRPQDRQFILSSKKLLLSDSGFYLCACHSGAGLAPSASYEQYFGPGTRLTVT.

V and J are TRBV5-6 and TRBJ2-5, with unresolved D. This CDR3 has 13 residues. From germline, CDR1 is SGHDT and CDR2 YYEEEE. Trimming removed 2 bases from V and 2 bases from J, with 7 bases in between. CDR3 sequence reads: CASSFWHQETQYF. The CDR3 DNA is TGTGCCAGCAGCTTTTGGCATCAAGAGACCCAGTACTTC.

In its sample, this clonotype was seen many times. J is TRBJ2-7 and V is TRBV28; tentative D call: TRBD1 (6 bases). The CDR3 contains 13 residues. The V end lost 3 bases, the J end lost 6 bases, and 12 bases lay between the germline ends. CDR1 is MDHEN, CDR2 SYDVKM, per germline. CDR3 bases: TGTGCCAGCAGTTTTCTGGGGGCTAGCGAGCAGTACTTC. Translation gives CASSFLGASEQYF.

This clonotype has only a few counts. At one end the junction does not follow the germline gene, possibly because of a read error. The rearrangement uses TRBV29-1 and TRBJ2-7; D not resolved. This CDR3 comprises 13 residues. Germline V lookup: CDR1 SQVTM, CDR2 ANQGSEA. CDR3 sequence (DNA): TGCAGCGTGTCGTATTCGAGCTCCTACAAGCAGTACTTC. Protein product: CSVSYSSSYKQYF.

The rearrangement uses TRBV9 and TRBJ2-1, with TRBD2 as a possible D gene (7 bases). Germline values: CDR1 SGDLS, CDR2 YYNGEE. V shed 3 bases and J shed 7 bases, with 29 bases lying between them. This CDR3 is 19 amino acids long. The CDR3 DNA reads as TGTGCCAGCAGCGCCGTACAGGGACGGGCGGGAGATGGTGTGAATGAGCAGTTCTTC. Amino acid sequence: CASSAVQGRAGDGVNEQFF.

CDR3 nucleotide sequence: TGCAGCGGGTGGGCAGAAGAAGCTTTCTTT. This translates into CSGWAEEAFF. V and J are TRBV29-1 and TRBJ1-1; the D is unclear. There are 10 residues in the CDR3. V was shortened by 7 bases and J by 8 bases, with 11 bases between the two germline ends. Germline-derived CDR1 and CDR2 are SQVTM and ANQGSEA.

This clonotype was picked up many times. The J gene is TRBJ1-2, the V gene TRBV20-1; 12 bases agree with TRBD1. Looked up from germline, CDR1 is DFQATT and CDR2 is SNEGSKA (reference sequence). The CDR3 spans 14 residues. V was pared by 3 bases and J by 6 bases, with 5 bases of the junction left unmatched. The CDR3 bases are TGCAGTGCTAGTTCGGGACAGGGGGCGAATGGCTACACCTTC. Its translation is CSASSGQGANGYTF.

The gene calls are TRBV27 and TRBJ1-5; TRBD1 agrees at 9 bases. In germline, CDR1 is MNHEY, CDR2 SMNVEV (reference sequence). This CDR3 is built from 17 residues. Unmatched junction bases numbered 10, after V lost 7 bases and J lost 0 bases. The CDR3 region has the DNA TGTGCCAGCAACAGGGGGCTTACAATTCATAGCAATCAGCCCCAGCATTTT. Its translation: CASNRGLTIHSNQPQHF.

This clonotype was detected only a few times. V and J are TRBV6-6 and TRBJ2-7; 8 bases are shared with TRBD2. The CDR3 length is 14 residues. Trimming took 4 bases from V and 5 from J; bases not matched to a gene: 7. From germline, CDR1 is MNHNY and CDR2 SVGAGI (reference sequence). CDR3 amino acids: CASSSGTSVDEQYF. The CDR3 nucleotides read TGTGCCAGCAGTTCCGGGACTAGTGTGGACGAGCAGTACTTC.

This chain links TRBV3-1 with TRBJ1-2; TRBD1 aligns across 7 bases. V shed 0 bases, J shed 5 bases, and the junction held 6 bases outside the gene matches. CDR3 length: 15 amino acids. Germline lookup yields CDR1 LGHDT and CDR2 YNNKEL (reference sequence). The CDR3 protein is CASSQDGAGGYGYTF. CDR3 nucleotides: TGTGCCAGCAGCCAAGATGGCGCAGGGGGTTATGGCTACACCTTC.

The chain links TRBV4-1 to TRBJ1-5, with 8 bases matching TRBD1. Germline lookup yields CDR1 MGHRA and CDR2 YSYEKL. This CDR3 region has 17 residues. The V and J ends lost 0 bases and 6 bases, in that order; junction bases with no gene match: 10. This chain's CDR3 is CASSQEGQGANSQPQHF. The CDR3 DNA reads as TGCGCCAGCAGCCAAGAGGGCCAGGGGGCCAATTCTCAGCCCCAGCATTTT.

This clonotype was observed at least ten times. The chain's CDR3 is CASSLESPGSYEQYF. The CDR3 nucleotides are TGTGCCAGCAGCTTAGAAAGCCCAGGGTCCTACGAGCAGTACTTC. This sequence joins TRBV11-2 and TRBJ2-7; maybe TRBD1 (5 bases). The CDR3 length is 15 residues. V gave up 0 bases and J gave up 1 base, with 10 bases separating them. Germline assignment: CDR1 SGHAT and CDR2 FQNNGV.

In its sample, this clonotype was seen a few times. The gene calls are TRBV10-3 and TRBJ2-7, with a weak D call TRBD1 (6 bases). The CDR3 contains 14 residues. V lost 2 bases and J lost 6, with 14 bases in between. The germline V gene encodes CDR1 ENHRY and CDR2 SYGVKD. The CDR3 nucleotides are TGTGCCATCAGTGAGCAAACCCAGGGGCCCGAGCAGTACTTC. It yields the protein CAISEQTQGPEQYF.

This clonotype occurred a few times. This sequence joins TRBV10-3 and TRBJ1-1; 7 bases line up with TRBD1. Germline V gene data show CDR1 as ENHRY and CDR2 as SYGVKD. Unmatched junction bases numbered 9, after V lost 8 bases and J lost 0 bases. The CDR3 runs 15 residues. The CDR3 region is CAIGTGAAMNTEAFF. The CDR3 DNA follows: TGTGCCATCGGAACAGGGGCTGCTATGAACACTGAAGCTTTCTTT.

Ten or more counts support this clonotype. The CDR3 spells CASSVLGGSYEQYF. In DNA, the CDR3 is TGTGCCAGCAGCGTTTTAGGAGGATCCTACGAGCAGTACTTC. The chain carries TRBV28 and TRBJ2-7, with D perhaps TRBD2 (5 bases). The CDR3 runs 14 residues. V gave up 6 bases and J gave up 1 base, with 13 bases separating them. The germline V gene encodes CDR1 MDHEN and CDR2 SYDVKM.

This clonotype was recorded at least ten times. J is TRBJ2-7 and V is TRBV2, with 8 bases identical to TRBD1. Trimming cost V 7 bases and J 2 bases; bases outside gene matches: 4. This CDR3 spans 13 amino acids. Germline V gene data show CDR1 as SNHLY and CDR2 as FYNNEI. CDR3 nucleotide sequence: TGTGCCAGCAACGGACAGGGACCCTACGAGCAGTACTTC. This encodes CASNGQGPYEQYF.

In its sample, this clonotype was seen many times. The chain joins TRBV5-1 to TRBJ2-5; 8 nucleotides align to TRBD2. Trimming took 4 bases from V and 4 from J; bases not matched to a gene: 9. The CDR3 totals 15 residues. Germline lookup yields CDR1 SGHRS and CDR2 YFSETQ. The CDR3 DNA is TGCGCCAGCAGCGAGACTAGCGTACTCTCAGAGACCCAGTACTTC. Its protein product is CASSETSVLSETQYF.

The table lists this clonotype with many counts. The chain's CDR3 is CAGRTSGNTDTQYF. In nucleotides, the CDR3 is TGTGCCGGAAGGACTAGCGGGAACACAGATACGCAGTATTTT. J is TRBJ2-3 and V is TRBV28, with 12 bases matching TRBD2. The CDR3 contains 14 residues. Germline CDR1 and CDR2: MDHEN and SYDVKM. The trim removed 11 bases at V and 2 bases at J, leaving 5 bases unmatched.

This chain uses TRBV7-9 with TRBJ2-1, with D possibly being TRBD2 (6 bases). Germline values: CDR1 SEHNR, CDR2 FQNEAQ (reference sequence). The ends were cut back, 5 bases at V and 3 bases at J, with 17 bases in the middle. This CDR3 region has 16 residues. CDR3 residues: CASSHRDSTLYNEQFF. As DNA, the CDR3 is TGTGCCAGCAGCCACCGGGACTCGACTCTCTACAATGAGCAGTTCTTC.

This clonotype showed up many times. The chain links TRBV3-1 to TRBJ2-1, with TRBD2 matching over 10 bases. The CDR3 sequence is 15 residues long. Per germline, CDR1 LGHDT and CDR2 YNNKEL (reference sequence). Unmatched junction bases numbered 6, after V lost 1 base and J lost 9 bases. CDR3 nucleotide sequence: TGTGCCAGCAGCCAAGGGCTAGCGGGAGCGGTTGAGCAGTTCTTC. It codes for CASSQGLAGAVEQFF.

The V and J genes are TRBV19 and TRBJ1-2, with D possibly being TRBD1 (5 bases). V lost 7 bases and J 3 bases, leaving 15 bases between the germline ends. The CDR3 sequence is 14 residues long. Germline CDR1 LNHDA, CDR2 SQIVND (reference sequence). CDR3 nucleotides: TGTGCCAGTACTGTCGGGGGGATCTACTATGGCTACACCTTC. Translating it yields CASTVGGIYYGYTF.